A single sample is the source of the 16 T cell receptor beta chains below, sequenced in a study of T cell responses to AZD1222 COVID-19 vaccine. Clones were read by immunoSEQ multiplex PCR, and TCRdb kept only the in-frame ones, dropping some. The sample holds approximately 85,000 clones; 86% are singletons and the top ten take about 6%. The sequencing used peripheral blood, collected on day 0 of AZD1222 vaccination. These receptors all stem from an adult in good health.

CDR3 in DNA: TGCAGTGCTAGTGACAGAGGGGAGCAGTTCTTC. Encoded protein: CSASDRGEQFF. The chain couples TRBV20-1 to TRBJ2-1, with D perhaps assigned TRBD1 or TRBD2 (5 bases each). The CDR3 length is 11 residues. Germline values: CDR1 DFQATT, CDR2 SNEGSKA (reference sequence). V shed 3 bases and J shed 10 bases, with 10 bases lying between them.

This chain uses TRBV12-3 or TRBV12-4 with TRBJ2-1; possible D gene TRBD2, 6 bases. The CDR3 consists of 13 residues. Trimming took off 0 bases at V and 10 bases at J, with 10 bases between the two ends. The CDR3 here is CASSLASGSEQFF. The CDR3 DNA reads TGTGCCAGCAGTTTAGCGTCCGGGAGCGAGCAGTTCTTC.

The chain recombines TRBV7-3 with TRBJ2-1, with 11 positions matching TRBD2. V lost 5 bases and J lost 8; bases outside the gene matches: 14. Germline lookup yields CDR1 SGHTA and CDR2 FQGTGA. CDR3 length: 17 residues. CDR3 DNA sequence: TGTGCCAGCAGCGCTCAAGGACTAGCGGGCGGTGGGGATGAGCAGTTCTTC. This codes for CASSAQGLAGGGDEQFF.

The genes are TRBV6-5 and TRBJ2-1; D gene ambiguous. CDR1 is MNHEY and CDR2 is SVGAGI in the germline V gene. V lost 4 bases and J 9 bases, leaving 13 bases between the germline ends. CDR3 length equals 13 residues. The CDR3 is CASSSYQEREQFF. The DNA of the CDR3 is TGTGCCAGCAGTTCCTACCAAGAGCGTGAGCAGTTCTTC.

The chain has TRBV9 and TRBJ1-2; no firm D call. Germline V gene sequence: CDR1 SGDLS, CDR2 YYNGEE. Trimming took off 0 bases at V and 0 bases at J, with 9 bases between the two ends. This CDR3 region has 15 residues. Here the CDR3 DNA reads TGTGCCAGCAGCGTAGGAGGCACTGCTAACTATGGCTACACCTTC. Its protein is CASSVGGTANYGYTF.

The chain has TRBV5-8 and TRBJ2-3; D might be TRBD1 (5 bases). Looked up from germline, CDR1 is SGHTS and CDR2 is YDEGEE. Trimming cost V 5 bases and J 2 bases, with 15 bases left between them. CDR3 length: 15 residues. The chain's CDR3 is CASSLRQFYTDTQYF. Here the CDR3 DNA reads TGTGCCAGCAGTCTCAGACAGTTTTACACAGATACGCAGTATTTT.

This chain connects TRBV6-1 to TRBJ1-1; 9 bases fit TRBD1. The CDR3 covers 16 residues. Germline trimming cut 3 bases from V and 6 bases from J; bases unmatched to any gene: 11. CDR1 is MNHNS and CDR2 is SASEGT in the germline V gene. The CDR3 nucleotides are TGTGCCAGCAGTGAGCAGGACAGGGGCCCTTTCGCTGAAGCTTTCTTT. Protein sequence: CASSEQDRGPFAEAFF.

CDR3 coding DNA: TGTGCCAGCAGCCCAGAGCGTTTGAGTACAGATACGCAGTATTTT. Its protein is CASSPERLSTDTQYF. The rearrangement uses TRBV9 and TRBJ2-3, with D hard to call. Germline V gives CDR1 SGDLS, CDR2 YYNGEE. The CDR3 is 15 residues long. V lost 4 bases to trimming and J lost 3 bases, with 15 bases between them.

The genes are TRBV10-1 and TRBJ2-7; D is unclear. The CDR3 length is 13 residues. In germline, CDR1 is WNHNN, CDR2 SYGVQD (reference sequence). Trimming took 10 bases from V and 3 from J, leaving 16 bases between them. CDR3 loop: CATSNSGYYEQYF. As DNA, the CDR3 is TGCGCCACCTCGAACAGTGGATACTACGAGCAGTACTTC.

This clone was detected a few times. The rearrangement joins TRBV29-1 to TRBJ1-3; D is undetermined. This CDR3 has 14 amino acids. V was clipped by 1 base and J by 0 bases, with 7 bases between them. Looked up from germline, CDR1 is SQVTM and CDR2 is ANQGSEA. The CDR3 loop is CSVEAGNSGNTIYF. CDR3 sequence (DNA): TGCAGCGTTGAAGCGGGGAACTCTGGAAACACCATATATTTT. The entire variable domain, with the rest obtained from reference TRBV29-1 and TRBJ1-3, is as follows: SAVISQKPSRDICQRGTSLTIQCQVDSQVTMMFWYRQQPGQSLTLIATANQGSEATYESGFVIDKFPISRPNLTFSTLTVSNMSPEDSSIYLCSVEAGNSGNTIYFGEGSWLTVV.

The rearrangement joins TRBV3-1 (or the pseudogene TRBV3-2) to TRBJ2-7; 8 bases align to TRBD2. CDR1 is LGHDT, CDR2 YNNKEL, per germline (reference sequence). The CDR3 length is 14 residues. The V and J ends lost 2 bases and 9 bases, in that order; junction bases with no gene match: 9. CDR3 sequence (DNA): TGTGCCAGCAGCCAAACTAGCGGAGAAGGTGGGCAGTACTTC. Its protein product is CASSQTSGEGGQYF.

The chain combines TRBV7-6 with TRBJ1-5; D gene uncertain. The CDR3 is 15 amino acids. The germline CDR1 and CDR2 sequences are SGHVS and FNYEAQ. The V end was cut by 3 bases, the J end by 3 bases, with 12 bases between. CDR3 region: CASSLQSGINQPQHF. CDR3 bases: TGTGCCAGCAGCTTGCAATCGGGGATCAATCAGCCCCAGCATTTT. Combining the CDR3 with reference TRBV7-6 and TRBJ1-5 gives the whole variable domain GAGVSQSPRYKVTKRGQDVALRCDPISGHVSLYWYRQALGQGPEFLTYFNYEAQQDKSGLPNDRFSAERPEGSISTLTIQRTEQRDSAMYRCASSLQSGINQPQHFGDGTRLSIL.

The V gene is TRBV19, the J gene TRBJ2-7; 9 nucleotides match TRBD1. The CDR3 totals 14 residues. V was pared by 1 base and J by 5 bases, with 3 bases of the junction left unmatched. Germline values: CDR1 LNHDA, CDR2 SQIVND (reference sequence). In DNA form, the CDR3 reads TGTGCCAGTAGTATAGGGGGACAGGGCCACGAGCAGTACTTC. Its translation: CASSIGGQGHEQYF.

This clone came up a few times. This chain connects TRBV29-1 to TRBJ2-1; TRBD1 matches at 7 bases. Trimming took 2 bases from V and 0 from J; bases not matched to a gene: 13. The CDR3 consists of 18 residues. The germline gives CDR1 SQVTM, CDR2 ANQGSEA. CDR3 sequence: CSVESRGFGTSSYNEQFF. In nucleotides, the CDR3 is TGCAGCGTTGAAAGCAGGGGGTTCGGGACGAGCTCCTACAATGAGCAGTTCTTC.

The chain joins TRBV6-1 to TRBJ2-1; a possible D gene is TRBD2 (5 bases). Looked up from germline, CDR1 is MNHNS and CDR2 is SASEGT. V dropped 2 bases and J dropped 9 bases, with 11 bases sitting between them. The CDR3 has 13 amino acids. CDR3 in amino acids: CASSELEVGEQFF. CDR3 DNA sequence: TGTGCCAGCAGTGAATTGGAGGTGGGTGAGCAGTTCTTC.

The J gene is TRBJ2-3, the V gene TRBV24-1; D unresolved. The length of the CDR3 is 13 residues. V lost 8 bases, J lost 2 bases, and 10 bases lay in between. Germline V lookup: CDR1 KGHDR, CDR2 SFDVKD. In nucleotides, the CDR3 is TGTGCCACCACGGCAGACAACACAGATACGCAGTATTTT. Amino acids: CATTADNTDTQYF.